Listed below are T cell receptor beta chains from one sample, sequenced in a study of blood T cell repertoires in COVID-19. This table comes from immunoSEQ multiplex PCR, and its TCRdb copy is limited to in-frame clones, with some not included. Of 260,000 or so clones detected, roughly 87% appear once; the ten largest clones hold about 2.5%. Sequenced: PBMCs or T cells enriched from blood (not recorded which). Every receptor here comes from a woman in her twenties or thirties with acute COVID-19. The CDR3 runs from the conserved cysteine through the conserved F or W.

CDR3aa: CACSGGNLETQYF; j_gene: TRBJ2-5; v_gene: TRBV30
CDR3aa: CASSQELGQLNSPLHF; j_gene: TRBJ1-6; v_gene: TRBV3-1/TRBV3-2
CDR3aa: CAWEGPSGGVVEQFF; j_gene: TRBJ2-1; v_gene: TRBV30
CDR3aa: CASSLPGQGDGYTF; j_gene: TRBJ1-2; v_gene: TRBV5-1
CDR3aa: CASSEAQAGINLGRPQHF; j_gene: TRBJ1-5; v_gene: TRBV2
CDR3aa: CASSTGTSRRGDYTF; j_gene: TRBJ1-2; v_gene: TRBV19
CDR3aa: CASSLGTGNEQFF; j_gene: TRBJ2-1; v_gene: TRBV5-1
CDR3aa: CASSQGGQAFF; j_gene: TRBJ1-1; v_gene: TRBV27
CDR3aa: CASSEQGRSNQPQHF; j_gene: TRBJ1-5; v_gene: TRBV19
CDR3aa: CASSPGQSEAFF; j_gene: TRBJ1-1; v_gene: TRBV28
CDR3aa: CAWSVLGKDEKLFF; j_gene: TRBJ1-4; v_gene: TRBV30
CDR3aa: CASTRGEGYGYTF; j_gene: TRBJ1-2; v_gene: TRBV19
CDR3aa: CASSIGVYSNQPQHF; j_gene: TRBJ1-5; v_gene: TRBV19
CDR3aa: CAIRDGGANQPQHF; j_gene: TRBJ1-5; v_gene: TRBV10-3
CDR3aa: CASSDGREVTGELFF; j_gene: TRBJ2-2; v_gene: TRBV6-2/TRBV6-3
CDR3aa: CASSPPGGQPQHF; j_gene: TRBJ1-5; v_gene: TRBV7-9
CDR3aa: CASSAGDNYEQYF; j_gene: TRBJ2-7; v_gene: TRBV9
CDR3aa: CAWSVPLTGNQPQHF; j_gene: TRBJ1-5; v_gene: TRBV30
CDR3aa: CASSLSGLAGGRYEQYF; j_gene: TRBJ2-7; v_gene: TRBV7-2
CDR3aa: CASSVTPRGYNEQFF; j_gene: TRBJ2-1; v_gene: TRBV5-1
CDR3aa: CASSLDKSSYNSPLHF; j_gene: TRBJ1-6; v_gene: TRBV27
CDR3aa: CASSPRVKSTDTQYF; j_gene: TRBJ2-3; v_gene: TRBV11-2
CDR3aa: CASGLQGTYEQYF; j_gene: TRBJ2-7; v_gene: TRBV12-5
CDR3aa: CASSSTGGHEQYF; j_gene: TRBJ2-7; v_gene: TRBV6-5
CDR3aa: CASSEAGDTEAFF; j_gene: TRBJ1-1; v_gene: TRBV11-3
CDR3aa: CAADGTGNTGELFF; j_gene: TRBJ2-2; v_gene: TRBV30
CDR3aa: CASSPLGGGNTEAFF; j_gene: TRBJ1-1; v_gene: TRBV18
CDR3aa: CASSYSVWGGAYMNQPQHF; j_gene: TRBJ1-5; v_gene: TRBV6-2/TRBV6-3
CDR3aa: CASTTDRKQFF; j_gene: TRBJ2-1; v_gene: TRBV19
CDR3aa: CASSLEIGTRRPEAFF; j_gene: TRBJ1-1; v_gene: TRBV28
CDR3aa: CASSIAGDTEAFF; j_gene: TRBJ1-1; v_gene: TRBV19
CDR3aa: CASSHRGQVTDTQYF; j_gene: TRBJ2-3; v_gene: TRBV7-2
CDR3aa: CASVSSGAYGYTF; j_gene: TRBJ1-2; v_gene: TRBV5-6
CDR3aa: CASSSTRGGGLNEQFF; j_gene: TRBJ2-1; v_gene: TRBV13
CDR3aa: CASSRTGVNQPQHF; j_gene: TRBJ1-5; v_gene: TRBV7-9
CDR3aa: CATSFGGTEAFF; j_gene: TRBJ1-1; v_gene: TRBV15
CDR3aa: CASSWGAYGYTF; j_gene: TRBJ1-2; v_gene: TRBV6-2/TRBV6-3
CDR3aa: CASSFGRGGPYGYTF; j_gene: TRBJ1-2; v_gene: TRBV11-2
CDR3aa: CASRYAGGTYEQYF; j_gene: TRBJ2-7; v_gene: TRBV5-1
CDR3aa: CASSDKQGYYNEQFF; j_gene: TRBJ2-1; v_gene: TRBV2
CDR3aa: CASSQAPGVISNIQYF; j_gene: TRBJ2-4; v_gene: TRBV4-1
CDR3aa: CAWSVGTGVHEQYF; j_gene: TRBJ2-7; v_gene: TRBV30
CDR3aa: CASSLATGNQPQHF; j_gene: TRBJ1-5; v_gene: TRBV5-6
CDR3aa: CASSPRGGPGNEQFF; j_gene: TRBJ2-1; v_gene: TRBV18
CDR3aa: CASSHRTGLNTEAFF; j_gene: TRBJ1-1; v_gene: TRBV7-9
CDR3aa: CASSLSQGTDTQYF; j_gene: TRBJ2-3; v_gene: TRBV7-2
CDR3aa: CASSIGGAGYGYTF; j_gene: TRBJ1-2; v_gene: TRBV19
CDR3aa: CASSLDSGDYFYEQYF; j_gene: TRBJ2-7; v_gene: TRBV11-2
CDR3aa: CASSREKNEKLFF; j_gene: TRBJ1-4; v_gene: TRBV19
CDR3aa: CASSSPGVGEYGYTF; j_gene: TRBJ1-2; v_gene: TRBV6-5
CDR3aa: CASSDPTGANYGYTF; j_gene: TRBJ1-2; v_gene: TRBV2
CDR3aa: CASSLVAGEGQDTQYF; j_gene: TRBJ2-3; v_gene: TRBV5-1